A selection of T cell receptor beta chains follows, all from one sample in a study of shared clonotypes between healthy human individuals. Produced via immunoSEQ multiplex PCR; TCRdb's table is partial and in-frame only. Of about 470,000 clones in the sample, roughly 80% are singletons; the top ten hold less than 15%. The sequenced material came from PBMCs. These receptors were collected from a woman aged 40 to 55 in good health. Some clones in this sample may be carry-over from other donors' samples. CDR3s include the opening cysteine and the closing phenylalanine or tryptophan. A D gene is named only where the DNA matches it firmly. Rows give clone size only sometimes, using once, few, many, or a class for an expanded clone.

NA	TRBV10-3	TRBJ2-6	NA	TGTGCCATCAGGTCCGGGACGAGTGGGGCCAACGTCCTGACTTTC	CAIRSGTSGANVLTF
NA	TRBV19	TRBJ1-4	NA	TGTGCCAGCGGACCTTTTAATGAAAAACTGTTTTTT	CASGPFNEKLFF
once	TRBV10-3	TRBJ1-1	TRBD1	TGTGCCATCACTGGGGACAGGGGGCGGTTGGGCACTGAAGCTTTCTTT	CAITGDRGRLGTEAFF
NA	TRBV27	TRBJ2-7	TRBD2	TGTGCCAGCAAGGGCGGGAGGTCTCCCTACGAGCAGTACTTC	CASKGGRSPYEQYF
once	TRBV4-2	TRBJ2-2	TRBD2	TGTGCCAGCAGCCAAGATACAACTAGCGGGAGGGCCAGAGGGGAGCTGTTTTTT	CASSQDTTSGRARGELFF
NA	TRBV5-1	TRBJ2-5	TRBD2	TGCGCCAGCAGCTTCGTTGGGAGGGTGGAGACCCAGTACTTC	CASSFVGRVETQYF
NA	TRBV14	TRBJ2-1	NA	TGTGCCAGCAGGCCCCTCTTTGGATCCTACAATGAGCAGTTCTTC	CASRPLFGSYNEQFF
NA	TRBV27	TRBJ2-2	NA	TGTGCCAGCAAGGTGGGGACACTGAACACCGGGGAGCTGTTTTTT	CASKVGTLNTGELFF
NA	TRBV4-1	TRBJ1-1	NA	TGCGCCAGCAGCCAAGCGCCGGGACAAAGGAACACTGAAGCTTTCTTT	CASSQAPGQRNTEAFF
NA	TRBV27	TRBJ2-5	NA	TGTGCCAGCAGTGGGGTTTTTGTAGGGGTGGAGACCCAGTACTTC	CASSGVFVGVETQYF
NA	TRBV7-9	TRBJ2-7	TRBD2	TGTGCCAGCAGCACCCCCCGACGGGGCGGGGGTGCAAACACCTACGAGCAGTACTTC	CASSTPRRGGGANTYEQYF
many	TRBV5-8	TRBJ1-5	NA	TGTGCCAGCAGCTTGCGTGCGGGGGATAGCAATCAGCCCCAGCATTTT	CASSLRAGDSNQPQHF
NA	TRBV11-2	TRBJ2-2	NA	TGTGCCAGCAGCTTTGCCCGGGTAGCCGGGGAGCTGTTTTTT	CASSFARVAGELFF
NA	TRBV5-5	TRBJ1-2	NA	TGTGCCAGCAGCTTGGGAGGCCAGACTGGGGACTTGCACGGCTACACCTTC	CASSLGGQTGDLHGYTF